This passage covers 20 T cell receptor beta chains from one sample sequenced in a study of cytomegalovirus exposure and HLA in healthy donors. 13 Jbeta primers and 60 Vbeta primers were used for the PCR. Clones were sequenced by immunoSEQ multiplex PCR, and TCRdb holds only the in-frame ones, with some missing. The sample has about 130,000 clones; about 8.9% are singletons. Sequencing used PBMCs. The receptor source for this set is a middle-aged man in good health and CMV-seronegative.

The chain couples TRBV7-9 to TRBJ2-3; the match to TRBD2 covers 8 bases. This CDR3 is 18 amino acids long. V trimming: 5 bases; J trimming: 2 bases; junction bases outside the gene matches: 15. Germline V gene lookup returns CDR1 SEHNR and CDR2 FQNEAQ (reference sequence). The CDR3 region has the DNA TGTGCCAGCAGCCCCCTCGACCGAGCGGGGGCCCTCACAGATACGCAGTATTTT. As protein: CASSPLDRAGALTDTQYF.

There are a few counts of this clone. The J gene is TRBJ1-2, the V gene TRBV15; TRBD1 matches 7 bases. Per the germline V gene, CDR1 is LNHNV and CDR2 is YYDKDF (reference sequence). This CDR3 contains 18 residues. Trimming at V came to 3 bases and at J to 0 bases, leaving 13 bases not matched to a gene. The CDR3 region has the DNA TGTGCCACCAGCAGGACAGGGAAATTGACGGAGGCTAACTATGGCTACACCTTC. Translating gives CATSRTGKLTEANYGYTF.

This clone was seen a few times. The chain is built from TRBV7-2 and TRBJ2-5; 10 nucleotides agree with TRBD1. V shed 0 bases, J shed 2 bases, and the junction held 6 bases outside the gene matches. This CDR3 is 17 amino acids long. Germline V CDR1 and CDR2: SGHTA, FQGNSA. The CDR3, as DNA: TGTGCCAGCAGCTTAGCGGGAACGGGACAGGGGCAAGAGACCCAGTACTTC. Its translation: CASSLAGTGQGQETQYF.

This clone showed up just a few times. The chain joins TRBV5-6 to TRBJ2-3, with 10 bases fitting TRBD2. With V trimmed by 1 base and J by 0 bases, 2 bases remained unmatched. The CDR3 extends over 16 amino acids. CDR1 is SGHDT and CDR2 is YYEEEE in the germline V gene. CDR3 DNA sequence: TGTGCCAGCAGCTTGCTGACTAGCGGGAGCACAGATACGCAGTATTTT. As protein: CASSLLTSGSTDTQYF.

This clone occurred a few times. The rearrangement uses TRBV25-1 and TRBJ2-7; the match to TRBD1 covers 8 bases. This CDR3 contains 12 residues. Per germline, CDR1 MGHDK and CDR2 SYGVNS. Losses at the gene ends were 4 bases for V and 6 bases for J; bases not matched to a gene: 2. The CDR3 protein is CASSGQGIEQYF. In nucleotides, the CDR3 is TGTGCCAGCAGTGGACAGGGGATCGAGCAGTACTTC.

Only a few counts were recorded for this clone. V usage is TRBV7-2 and J usage is TRBJ1-4; the match to TRBD1 covers 7 bases. The CDR3 extends over 13 amino acids. CDR1 and CDR2 (germline): SGHTA, FQGNSA. The V and J ends lost 6 bases and 6 bases, in that order; junction bases with no gene match: 4. The CDR3 nucleotides are TGTGCCAGCAGGGGGGACAGTTATGAAAAACTGTTTTTT. Translation gives CASRGDSYEKLFF. The full variable domain, rest sourced from reference TRBV7-2 and TRBJ1-4, is GAGVSQSPSNKVTEKGKDVELRCDPISGHTALYWYRQSLGQGLEFLIYFQGNSAPDKSGLPSDRFSAERTGGSVSTLTIQRTQQEDSAVYLCASRGDSYEKLFFGSGTQLSVL.

V gene TRBV13 combines with J gene TRBJ2-3, with D maybe TRBD2 (6 bases). From germline, CDR1 is PRHDT and CDR2 FYEKMQ (reference sequence). The length of the CDR3 is 17 residues. Trimming removed 0 bases at V and 2 bases at J, with 15 bases between. CDR3 in amino acids: CASSLGSSELNTDTQYF. CDR3 nucleotide sequence: TGTGCCAGCAGCTTAGGATCTAGCGAGCTGAACACAGATACGCAGTATTTT.

This chain connects TRBV18 to TRBJ2-7, with 7 bases matching TRBD2. The CDR3 is made up of 15 amino acids. Germline assignment: CDR1 KGHSH and CDR2 LQKENI. V lost 6 bases to trimming and J lost 1 base; unmatched junction nucleotides: 9. CDR3 sequence (DNA): TGTGCCAGCTCCCAAAGCGGGACGGTATCCTACGAGCAGTACTTC. Protein: CASSQSGTVSYEQYF.

In its sample, this clone was seen a few times. The V and J genes are TRBV18 and TRBJ1-4; D not resolved. This CDR3 has 15 residues. V shed 5 bases and J shed 6 bases, with 16 bases lying between them. Per the germline V gene, CDR1 is KGHSH and CDR2 is LQKENI. CDR3 sequence reads: CASSSQRRDDEKLFF. CDR3 DNA sequence: TGTGCCAGCTCATCCCAGCGGAGAGACGATGAAAAACTGTTTTTT.

This clone was recorded a few times. The J gene is TRBJ1-6, the V gene TRBV5-1; a weak D match, TRBD1 (5 bases). Germline CDR1 is SGHRS and CDR2 is YFSETQ. This CDR3 is 13 amino acids long. Trimming cost V 6 bases and J 11 bases, with 15 bases left between them. The CDR3 region is CASKEPGGAPLHF. The CDR3 coding sequence is TGCGCCAGCAAAGAGCCCGGGGGAGCACCCCTCCACTTT.

This clone was counted only a few times. The chain employs TRBV27 and TRBJ1-2; no definite D call. This CDR3 region has 13 residues. V lost 5 bases, J lost 2 bases, and 9 bases lay in between. Germline V gene data show CDR1 as MNHEY and CDR2 as SMNVEV (reference sequence). The CDR3, as DNA: TGTGCCAGCAGTACGTCAGGAAACTATGGCTACACCTTC. This gives the protein CASSTSGNYGYTF.

This clone was picked up a small number of times. CDR3 sequence: CASSPSGNTGELFF. CDR3 DNA sequence: TGTGCCAGCTCACCATCCGGGAACACCGGGGAGCTGTTTTTT. The J gene is TRBJ2-2, the V gene TRBV18; D is ambiguous. V was pared by 2 bases and J by 1 base, with 5 bases between. In germline, CDR1 is KGHSH, CDR2 LQKENI. This CDR3 is 14 amino acids long. Drawing the rest from reference TRBV18 and TRBJ2-2, the complete variable domain is NAGVMQNPRHLVRRRGQEARLRCSPMKGHSHVYWYRQLPEEGLKFMVYLQKENIIDESGMPKERFSAEFPKEGPSILRIQQVVRGDSAAYFCASSPSGNTGELFFGEGSRLTVL.

This clone has a count of ten or more. Other DNA sequences in this specimen translate into the identical CDR3. This rearrangement joins TRBV9 to TRBJ1-1; the D gene is possibly TRBD1 (6 bases). The V gene's germline CDR1 is SGDLS and CDR2 YYNGEE. The CDR3 extends over 13 amino acids. Deletions cut 0 bases from V and 5 bases from J, with 8 bases between. The CDR3 nucleotides are TGTGCCAGCAGCGTAGGTACAGGGACTGAAGCTTTCTTT. Its translation: CASSVGTGTEAFF.

The chain joins TRBV11-2 to TRBJ2-2, with D perhaps TRBD1 (5 bases). V was trimmed by 2 bases and J by 7 bases, leaving 14 bases between them. Germline V CDR1 and CDR2: SGHAT, FQNNGV. This CDR3 contains 15 residues. CDR3 residues: CASSLNLGVGGELFF. CDR3 sequence (DNA): TGTGCCAGCAGCTTAAACTTAGGGGTCGGCGGGGAGCTGTTTTTT. Together with reference TRBV11-2 and TRBJ2-2, the CDR3 gives the full variable domain: EAGVAQSPRYKIIEKRQSVAFWCNPISGHATLYWYQQILGQGPKLLIQFQNNGVVDDSQLPKDRFSAERLKGVDSTLKIQPAKLEDSAVYLCASSLNLGVGGELFFGEGSRLTVL.

In its sample, this clone was seen a few times. The chain employs TRBV19 and TRBJ1-4; 7 bases are shared with TRBD1. The CDR3 is made up of 17 amino acids. With V trimmed by 4 bases and J by 8 bases, 16 bases remained unmatched. Germline V gene lookup returns CDR1 LNHDA and CDR2 SQIVND (reference sequence). The CDR3 DNA sequence: TGTGCCAGTAGTAAGGGGGCCGGGTCTGCAGGGGAAGAAAAACTGTTTTTT. It encodes CASSKGAGSAGEEKLFF.

This clone was counted only a few times. The chain uses TRBV5-1 and TRBJ1-1; no reliable D call. Germline lookup yields CDR1 SGHRS and CDR2 YFSETQ. V shed 1 base and J shed 1 base, with 14 bases lying between them. The length of the CDR3 is 16 residues. The CDR3 spells CASSLFGDTPNTEAFF. In DNA form, the CDR3 reads TGCGCCAGCAGCTTGTTTGGTGACACGCCGAACACTGAAGCTTTCTTT.

J is TRBJ2-1 and V is TRBV15; 9 nucleotides line up with TRBD2. Germline V lookup: CDR1 LNHNV, CDR2 YYDKDF (reference sequence). This CDR3 has 18 residues. Losses at the gene ends were 0 bases for V and 7 bases for J; bases not matched to a gene: 13. CDR3 DNA: TGTGCCACCAGCAGAGATCGAGTCGCTAGCGGGGTTTCAAATGAGCAGTTCTTC. This sequence encodes CATSRDRVASGVSNEQFF.

This chain uses TRBV2 with TRBJ1-5; 8 nucleotides line up with TRBD1. The CDR3 is 15 residues long. The V and J ends lost 4 bases and 4 bases, in that order; junction bases with no gene match: 6. In germline, CDR1 is SNHLY, CDR2 FYNNEI. The CDR3 sequence: CASSGTGRRNQPQHF. Written as DNA, the CDR3 is TGTGCCAGCAGTGGGACAGGGAGAAGGAATCAGCCCCAGCATTTT.

The V call is TRBV5-1, the J call TRBJ2-2; D is ambiguous. The CDR3 is 13 amino acids. V was clipped by 1 base and J by 3 bases, with 4 bases between them. Germline V lookup: CDR1 SGHRS, CDR2 YFSETQ. The DNA for the CDR3 is TGCGCCAGCAGCTTGCGGGACACCGGGGAGCTGTTTTTT. It encodes CASSLRDTGELFF. Full variable domain (remainder filled in from reference TRBV5-1 and TRBJ2-2): KAGVTQTPRYLIKTRGQQVTLSCSPISGHRSVSWYQQTPGQGLQFLFEYFSETQRNKGNFPGRFSGRQFSNSRSEMNVSTLELGDSALYLCASSLRDTGELFFGEGSRLTVL.

This chain uses TRBV19 with TRBJ1-4; tentative D call: TRBD1 (5 bases). CDR3 length: 14 amino acids. V gave up 6 bases and J gave up 5 bases, with 13 bases separating them. CDR1 LNHDA and CDR2 SQIVND come from the germline V gene (reference sequence). For the CDR3, the DNA is TGTGCCAGTAGCTTGGGACTGACGAATGAAAAACTGTTTTTT. Its protein is CASSLGLTNEKLFF.